The source of this T cell receptor beta chain is a study of control samples from healthy donors and cancer patients. Assay used: immunoSEQ multiplex PCR; TCRdb lists only in-frame clones, some missing. The table shows about 140,000 clones, with just under 95% occurring only once. Germline lookup yields CDR1 SGHRS and CDR2 YFSETQ. With V trimmed by 6 bases and J by 5 bases, 1 base remained unmatched. CDR3 length equals 11 residues. The sequence was obtained from a man aged 30-40 years in good health. Sequences were obtained from blood. This sequence joins TRBV5-1 and TRBJ1-2; 7 bases match TRBD1. CDR3 region: CASTGGYGYTF. The CDR3 coding sequence is TGCGCCAGCACAGGGGGGTATGGCTACACCTTC.